Below, 9 T cell receptor beta chains from the same sample are listed, as sequenced in a study. From the 5' RACE reads, TCRdb called clonotypes with MiXCR, one entry per CDR3 protein. The sample comprises about 41,000 distinct CDR3 sequences, less than 35% of which are singletons, and roughly 4% rests with the top ten. The sequencing sample was made of memory CD4+ T cells sorted from a lymph node. This sample's subset: memory CD4+ T cells, CD4+CD45RO+CD25-. The receptor set was obtained from a female donor with breast cancer.

This clonotype has more than one count but fewer than ten. The rearrangement uses TRBV28 and TRBJ2-6, with D possibly being TRBD1 (5 bases). Germline CDR1 MDHEN, CDR2 SYDVKM. V was cut by 3 bases and J by 0 bases, with 12 bases left in between. The CDR3 covers 17 residues. CDR3 nucleotides: TGTGCCAGCAGTTTGTACAGGTTCAGCTCTGGGGCCAACGTCCTGACTTTC. As protein: CASSLYRFSSGANVLTF.

This sequence joins TRBV4-2 and TRBJ1-5; weak D call: TRBD1 (6 bases). Per the germline V gene, CDR1 is LGHNA and CDR2 is YNFKEQ. This CDR3 contains 16 residues. The V and J ends lost 1 base and 0 bases respectively, with 10 bases between them. DNA of the CDR3: TGTGCCAGCAGCCAAGCCGGGACATATAGCAATCAGCCCCAGCATTTT. The encoded protein is CASSQAGTYSNQPQHF.

The V and J genes are TRBV6-5 and TRBJ1-2; 9 bases fit TRBD1. V shed 10 bases, J shed 6 bases, and the junction held 9 bases outside the gene matches. Per germline, CDR1 MNHEY and CDR2 SVGAGI. The CDR3 consists of 13 residues. The CDR3 reads CATRTGGRHGYTF. The CDR3 DNA reads TGTGCCACACGTACAGGGGGCCGGCATGGCTACACCTTC.

This clonotype has only a few counts. The chain joins TRBV4-1 to TRBJ2-5, with D maybe TRBD2 (6 bases). V gave up 1 base and J gave up 3 bases, with 12 bases separating them. The CDR3 is made up of 15 amino acids. Germline V gene lookup returns CDR1 MGHRA and CDR2 YSYEKL. CDR3 DNA: TGCGCCAGCAGCCAAGTGGCGGGGCAGAAAGAGACCCAGTACTTC. This encodes CASSQVAGQKETQYF.

This clonotype was seen only a few times. V and J are TRBV7-3 and TRBJ2-1; 8 bases map to TRBD1. The CDR3 loop spans 15 amino acids. CDR1 SGHTA and CDR2 FQGTGA come from the germline V gene. V lost 3 bases, J lost 6 bases, and 7 bases stayed unmatched. The CDR3 protein is CASSLTQGAINEQFF. CDR3 DNA: TGTGCCAGCAGCTTGACCCAGGGGGCTATCAATGAGCAGTTCTTC.

This chain links TRBV4-2 with TRBJ2-6; 11 nucleotides match TRBD2. This CDR3 is 17 amino acids long. The V and J ends lost 3 bases and 2 bases, in that order; junction bases with no gene match: 3. Per germline, CDR1 LGHNA and CDR2 YNFKEQ. Here the CDR3 reads CASSHLAGGPGANVLTF. For the CDR3, the DNA is TGTGCCAGCAGCCACCTAGCGGGAGGACCTGGGGCCAACGTCCTGACTTTC.

The rearrangement joins TRBV7-9 to TRBJ2-7; D remains unclear. The V and J ends lost 8 bases and 5 bases respectively, with 13 bases between them. This CDR3 spans 12 amino acids. Looked up from germline, CDR1 is SEHNR and CDR2 is FQNEAQ (reference sequence). CDR3 in amino acids: CASGRGSHEQYF. CDR3 DNA: TGTGCCAGCGGCAGAGGCAGCCACGAGCAGTACTTC.

This clonotype was recorded at least ten times. The chain links TRBV7-3 to TRBJ2-7, with D tentatively TRBD1 or TRBD2 (5 bases each). The germline V gene has CDR1 SGHTA and CDR2 FQGTGA. The CDR3 runs 14 residues. Trimming stripped 5 bases from V and 6 bases from J, with 17 bases between. DNA for the CDR3: TGTGCCAGCAGCCGGGACGGACCTCATGGCGAGCAGTACTTC. Amino acids: CASSRDGPHGEQYF.

V is TRBV20-1 and J is TRBJ2-6, with D tentatively TRBD1 (5 bases). CDR3 length: 13 amino acids. V lost 5 bases to trimming and J lost 4 bases, with 9 bases between them. Germline CDR1 reads DFQATT; CDR2 reads SNEGSKA (reference sequence). The DNA for the CDR3 is TGCAGTGCTTGGGGCTGGGGGGCCAACGTCCTGACTTTC. Translating it yields CSAWGWGANVLTF.